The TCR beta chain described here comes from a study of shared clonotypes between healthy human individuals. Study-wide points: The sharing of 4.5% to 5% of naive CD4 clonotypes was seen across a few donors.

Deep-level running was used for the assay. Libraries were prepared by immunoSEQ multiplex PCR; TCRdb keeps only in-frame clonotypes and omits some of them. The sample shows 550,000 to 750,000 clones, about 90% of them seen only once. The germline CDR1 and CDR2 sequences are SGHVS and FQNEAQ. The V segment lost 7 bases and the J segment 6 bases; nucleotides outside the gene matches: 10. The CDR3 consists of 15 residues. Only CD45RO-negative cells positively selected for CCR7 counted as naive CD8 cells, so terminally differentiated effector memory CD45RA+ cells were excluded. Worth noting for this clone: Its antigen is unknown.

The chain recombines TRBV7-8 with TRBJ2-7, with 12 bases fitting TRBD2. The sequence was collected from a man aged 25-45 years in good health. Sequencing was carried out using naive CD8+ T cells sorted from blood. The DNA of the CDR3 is TGTGCCAGCAAACCGACTAGCGGGAGTCTGATCGAGCAGTACTTC. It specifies CASKPTSGSLIEQYF.